This T cell receptor beta chain was sequenced during a study of blood T cell repertoires in COVID-19. Study-level background: For recovered donors of Cohort 3, there were two negative PCRs, clearance, or symptom resolution. COVID-19 samples from acute and convalescent phases originated in the United States, Italy and Spain. The cDNA or gDNA used as material had been derived from T cells, B-cell-depleted T cells, or PBMCs.

The germline V and J ends were trimmed by 3 bases and 4 bases, with 9 bases remaining between them. CDR1 LNHDA and CDR2 SQIVND come from the germline V gene (reference sequence). The CDR3 length is 13 residues. Here immunoSEQ multiplex PCR was the method, and the copy in TCRdb shows in-frame clones only, minus some. The table has under 300,000 clones, approximately 90% seen once. Participant age was roughly 18 to 95 years, and participants resided in fewer than 25 US areas. This TCR came from a woman aged 55 to 70 in a cohort exposed to, infected with or recovered from COVID-19 (not recorded which). Material: PBMCs or T cells enriched from blood (not recorded which). The V and J genes are TRBV19 and TRBJ2-5; no clear D. CDR3 nucleotide sequence: TGTGCCAGTAGTATTGGAAGGAGAGAGACCCAGTACTTC. Residues: CASSIGRRETQYF.